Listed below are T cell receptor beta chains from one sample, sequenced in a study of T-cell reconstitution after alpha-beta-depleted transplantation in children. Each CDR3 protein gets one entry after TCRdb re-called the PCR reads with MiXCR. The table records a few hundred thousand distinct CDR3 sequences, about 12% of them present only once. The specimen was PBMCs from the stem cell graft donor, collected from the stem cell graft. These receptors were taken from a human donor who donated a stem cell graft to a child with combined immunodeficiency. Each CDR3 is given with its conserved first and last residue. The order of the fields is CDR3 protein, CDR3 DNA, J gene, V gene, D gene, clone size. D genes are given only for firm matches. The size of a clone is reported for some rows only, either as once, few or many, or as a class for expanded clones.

CDR3 protein: CASSVNWDSYEQYF
CDR3 DNA: TGTGCCAGCAGCGTAAACTGGGACAGCTACGAGCAGTACTTC
J gene: TRBJ2-7
V gene: TRBV9
D gene: TRBD1
clone size: many

CDR3 protein: CAWSRGAGEETQYF
CDR3 DNA: TGTGCCTGGAGTAGGGGGGCAGGGGAAGAGACCCAGTACTTC
J gene: TRBJ2-5
V gene: TRBV30
D gene: .
clone size: .

CDR3 protein: CASSRFRDRPNNEQFF
CDR3 DNA: TGTGCCAGCAGTAGGTTTAGGGACAGACCGAACAATGAGCAGTTCTTC
J gene: TRBJ2-1
V gene: TRBV27
D gene: TRBD1
clone size: few

CDR3 protein: CASSKDILELFF
CDR3 DNA: TGTGCCAGCAGTAAAGACATCCTCGAGCTGTTTTTT
J gene: TRBJ2-2
V gene: TRBV27
D gene: .
clone size: few

CDR3 protein: CASSETGGHGELFF
CDR3 DNA: TGTGCCAGCAGCGAAACCGGGGGGCACGGGGAGCTGTTTTTT
J gene: TRBJ2-2
V gene: TRBV3-1
D gene: .
clone size: .

CDR3 protein: CASSQEWGGTETQYF
CDR3 DNA: TGCGCCAGCAGCCAAGAATGGGGGGGGACGGAGACCCAGTACTTC
J gene: TRBJ2-5
V gene: TRBV4-3
D gene: TRBD2
clone size: once

CDR3 protein: CSASYGTSEYNEQFF
CDR3 DNA: TGCAGTGCTAGCTATGGGACTAGCGAGTACAATGAGCAGTTCTTC
J gene: TRBJ2-1
V gene: TRBV20-1
D gene: TRBD2
clone size: few

CDR3 protein: CSARGGGEAFF
CDR3 DNA: TGCAGTGCTAGAGGAGGGGGTGAAGCTTTCTTT
J gene: TRBJ1-1
V gene: TRBV20-1
D gene: .
clone size: many

CDR3 protein: CASSGNRANTEAFF
CDR3 DNA: TGTGCCAGCAGCGGAAACAGGGCGAACACTGAAGCTTTCTTT
J gene: TRBJ1-1
V gene: TRBV9
D gene: .
clone size: many

CDR3 protein: CASRTQRAGGLISSGELFF
CDR3 DNA: TGTGCCAGCAGAACGCAAAGGGCGGGGGGGCTGATTTCATCCGGGGAGCTGTTTTTT
J gene: TRBJ2-2
V gene: TRBV28
D gene: TRBD2
clone size: .

CDR3 protein: CASSQGLGGYTF
CDR3 DNA: TGTGCCAGCAGCCAGGGATTAGGTGGCTACACCTTC
J gene: TRBJ1-2
V gene: TRBV27
D gene: .
clone size: few

CDR3 protein: CSASLYNTEAFF
CDR3 DNA: TGCAGTGCTAGCCTGTATAACACTGAAGCTTTCTTT
J gene: TRBJ1-1
V gene: TRBV20-1
D gene: .
clone size: .

CDR3 protein: CASSLKAFNSYEQYF
CDR3 DNA: TGTGCCAGCAGTTTAAAGGCGTTCAACTCCTACGAGCAGTACTTC
J gene: TRBJ2-7
V gene: TRBV12-3/TRBV12-4
D gene: .
clone size: many

CDR3 protein: CASSLQDSETQYF
CDR3 DNA: TGTGCCAGCAGTTTGCAGGACTCTGAGACCCAGTACTTC
J gene: TRBJ2-5
V gene: TRBV12-3/TRBV12-4
D gene: .
clone size: many

CDR3 protein: CASSFWSANQPQHF
CDR3 DNA: TGTGCCAGCAGTTTCTGGTCCGCGAATCAGCCCCAGCATTTT
J gene: TRBJ1-5
V gene: TRBV28
D gene: .
clone size: .

CDR3 protein: CASSPLSGEQYF
CDR3 DNA: TGTGCCAGCTCACCATTGTCGGGGGAGCAGTACTTC
J gene: TRBJ2-7
V gene: TRBV18
D gene: .
clone size: few

CDR3 protein: CASSFGVGAFF
CDR3 DNA: TGTGCCAGCAGTTTCGGTGTAGGGGCTTTCTTT
J gene: TRBJ1-1
V gene: TRBV12-3/TRBV12-4
D gene: .
clone size: few

CDR3 protein: CASTVAGTGAFTDTQYF
CDR3 DNA: TGTGCCAGCACCGTCGCCGGGACAGGGGCCTTCACAGATACGCAGTATTTT
J gene: TRBJ2-3
V gene: TRBV12-3/TRBV12-4
D gene: TRBD1
clone size: many

CDR3 protein: CASSDNRVGYEQYF
CDR3 DNA: TGTGCCAGCAGTGATAACAGGGTAGGCTACGAGCAGTACTTC
J gene: TRBJ2-7
V gene: TRBV6-1
D gene: .
clone size: many

CDR3 protein: CASSPRWSSYNEQFF
CDR3 DNA: TGTGCCAGCAGCCCCCGGTGGAGCTCCTACAATGAGCAGTTCTTC
J gene: TRBJ2-1
V gene: TRBV7-2
D gene: .
clone size: few

CDR3 protein: CSHRWGRIYEQYF
CDR3 DNA: TGCAGCCACAGGTGGGGGCGCATTTACGAGCAGTACTTC
J gene: TRBJ2-7
V gene: TRBV20-1
D gene: .
clone size: few

CDR3 protein: CASGPRVAGRKSTGELFF
CDR3 DNA: TGTGCTAGTGGTCCGAGGGTTGCGGGGAGGAAATCTACCGGGGAGCTGTTTTTT
J gene: TRBJ2-2
V gene: TRBV12-5
D gene: .
clone size: few

CDR3 protein: CASGTGTSYEQYF
CDR3 DNA: TGTGCCAGCGGGACAGGGACCTCCTACGAGCAGTACTTC
J gene: TRBJ2-7
V gene: TRBV12-3/TRBV12-4
D gene: TRBD1
clone size: .

CDR3 protein: CSARDGQGVTGELFF
CDR3 DNA: TGCAGTGCTAGAGATGGGCAGGGAGTCACCGGGGAGCTGTTTTTT
J gene: TRBJ2-2
V gene: TRBV20-1
D gene: .
clone size: .